Following are 20 T cell receptor beta chains from one sample sequenced in a study of vaccination effects on CD4 cells after COVID-19. Antigen-specific CD4+ T cells were expanded with viral peptide pools in the ViraFEST assay before sequencing. Subsequent to less than twelve days of culture, CD4+ T cells were isolated. No vaccinee had earlier SARS-CoV-2 infection, and nucleocapsid antibodies were negative. These receptors have no identified antigens. Some clones are missing from TCRdb's copy, which holds only in-frame ones; the method was immunoSEQ multiplex PCR. The table has roughly 75,000 clones, roughly three quarters seen once. The sequencing used CD4+ T cells from PBMCs cultured with HCoV-OC43 spike peptides, collected before COVID-19 vaccination. As to subset: HCoV-OC43 spike overlapping peptide pool stimulation. The receptors stem from a human donor who received a COVID-19 vaccine.

This clone was detected a few times. The rearrangement links TRBV7-9 to TRBJ2-7; weak D call: TRBD2 (5 bases). With 2 bases removed from V and 5 bases from J, the gap between germline ends came to 16 bases. Germline-derived CDR1 and CDR2 are SEHNR and FQNEAQ (reference sequence). The CDR3 extends over 15 amino acids. CDR3 in DNA: TGTGCCAGCAGCTTACCCACTCGGGGAACGGACGAGCAGTACGTC. Translated: CASSLPTRGTDEQYV.

The V call is TRBV11-2, the J call TRBJ1-3; TRBD1 is a possible D gene (5 bases). V was trimmed by 3 bases and J by 7 bases, leaving 13 bases between them. The CDR3 covers 14 residues. The germline V gene has CDR1 SGHAT and CDR2 FQNNGV. The CDR3 is CASSFGDGRNTIYF. The CDR3 nucleotides are TGTGCCAGCAGCTTCGGGGACGGGAGGAACACCATATATTTT.

The chain links TRBV28 to TRBJ1-5; TRBD1 might be the D (5 bases). Per the germline V gene, CDR1 is MDHEN and CDR2 is SYDVKM. CDR3 length equals 14 residues. The V gene lost 1 base and the J gene lost 3 bases, with 7 bases spanning the gap. CDR3 nucleotide sequence: TGTGCCAGCAGTTTATCGACAGACAATCAGCCCCAGCATTTT. Amino acid sequence: CASSLSTDNQPQHF.

The table lists this clone with a count of one. The rearrangement links TRBV5-1 to TRBJ1-4; tentatively, D is TRBD1 (6 bases). CDR1 is SGHRS, CDR2 YFSETQ, per germline. The V end was cut by 4 bases, the J end by 8 bases, with 18 bases between. The CDR3 is 15 amino acids. The DNA of the CDR3 is TGCGCCAGCAGCGGGGGGGCGCATGCGGGCGAAAAACTGTTTTTT. This gives the protein CASSGGAHAGEKLFF.

V is TRBV18 and J is TRBJ1-6; D call uncertain. The V gene's germline CDR1 is KGHSH and CDR2 LQKENI. V dropped 4 bases and J dropped 7 bases, with 11 bases sitting between them. The CDR3 is 14 residues long. The CDR3 DNA reads TGTGCCAGCTCACTCGGGCCCGAAAATTCACCCCTCCACTTT. Its protein product is CASSLGPENSPLHF. Full variable domain (missing parts from reference TRBV18 and TRBJ1-6): NAGVMQNPRHLVRRRGQEARLRCSPMKGHSHVYWYRQLPEEGLKFMVYLQKENIIDESGMPKERFSAEFPKEGPSILRIQQVVRGDSAAYFCASSLGPENSPLHFGNGTRLTVT.

V gene TRBV2 combines with J gene TRBJ1-6; 10 bases map to TRBD1. V trimming: 5 bases; J trimming: 6 bases; junction bases outside the gene matches: 4. This CDR3 comprises 15 residues. CDR1 is SNHLY, CDR2 FYNNEI, per germline. In nucleotides, the CDR3 is TGTGCCAGCAGTTTAGGACAGGGGGGTAATTCACCCCTCCACTTT. Protein product: CASSLGQGGNSPLHF.

This chain uses TRBV18 with TRBJ2-5; 12 bases agree with TRBD1. The CDR3 runs 16 residues. Germline CDR1 reads KGHSH; CDR2 reads LQKENI. Losses at the gene ends were 2 bases for V and 5 bases for J; bases not matched to a gene: 6. The CDR3 nucleotides read TGTGCCAGCTCACCAACGGGACAGGGGGCTGTGGAGACCCAGTACTTC. Its protein is CASSPTGQGAVETQYF.

The chain has TRBV19 and TRBJ1-5; perhaps TRBD1 as D (5 bases). Germline V gene sequence: CDR1 LNHDA, CDR2 SQIVND (reference sequence). The CDR3 covers 16 residues. The V gene lost 10 bases and the J gene lost 1 base, with 20 bases spanning the gap. CDR3 in amino acids: CATRVQLAGSNQPQHF. CDR3 DNA: TGTGCCACCCGGGTACAGTTGGCAGGGAGCAATCAGCCCCAGCATTTT.

This clone was detected only once. The chain carries TRBV19 and TRBJ1-6; D is undetermined. Germline CDR1 reads LNHDA; CDR2 reads SQIVND (reference sequence). The CDR3 length is 13 residues. The V end lost 5 bases, the J end lost 1 base, and 3 bases lay between the germline ends. The CDR3 region is CASSSSYNSPLHF. The CDR3 DNA sequence: TGTGCCAGTAGTTCTTCCTATAATTCACCCCTCCACTTT.

This clone occurred once. The rearrangement uses TRBV28 and TRBJ1-2; D unclear. There are 16 residues in the CDR3. Looked up from germline, CDR1 is MDHEN and CDR2 is SYDVKM. Trimming took off 5 bases at V and 2 bases at J, with 18 bases between the two ends. The CDR3: CASSKGFGLMNYGYTF. In DNA form, the CDR3 reads TGTGCCAGCAGTAAAGGTTTTGGGCTGATGAACTATGGCTACACCTTC.

This CDR3 is CASSLIEQGRGTQYF. The CDR3 bases are TGTGCCAGCAGTCTGATTGAACAGGGGCGCGGGACCCAGTACTTC. The chain couples TRBV28 to TRBJ2-5; 7 nucleotides agree with TRBD1. This CDR3 is built from 15 residues. V was pared by 5 bases and J by 7 bases, with 13 bases of the junction left unmatched. Germline CDR1 and CDR2: MDHEN and SYDVKM.

This clone has a handful of counts. This chain connects TRBV25-1 to TRBJ1-2, with TRBD1 as a possible D gene (5 bases). The CDR3 has 15 amino acids. V was trimmed by 8 bases and J by 0 bases, leaving 16 bases between them. Germline-derived CDR1 and CDR2 are MGHDK and SYGVNS. The CDR3 reads CASLPGQGSNYGYTF. DNA for the CDR3: TGTGCCAGCTTGCCCGGGCAGGGATCTAACTATGGCTACACCTTC.

The rearrangement uses TRBV27 and TRBJ2-7, with 8 nucleotides matching TRBD2. The length of the CDR3 is 15 residues. The V gene's germline CDR1 is MNHEY and CDR2 SMNVEV (reference sequence). After removal of 6 bases from V and 5 bases from J, the junction contained 12 bases not matched to a gene. The CDR3 DNA is TGTGCCAGCAGCCGGAGCGGGGGAGCAGGTCACGAGCAGTACGTC. This encodes CASSRSGGAGHEQYV.

This clone was detected only a few times. CDR3 amino acids: CASSYRVGRETQYF. The DNA of the CDR3 is TGTGCCAGCAGCTACAGGGTAGGCAGAGAGACCCAGTACTTC. V gene TRBV27 combines with J gene TRBJ2-5, with D possibly TRBD1 on 6 matching bases. V was clipped by 6 bases and J by 4 bases, with 15 bases between them. The CDR3 is 14 amino acids. Germline-derived CDR1 and CDR2 are MNHEY and SMNVEV (reference sequence).

V and J are TRBV2 and TRBJ2-3; D could derive from TRBD1 or TRBD2 (9 bases each). The V gene's germline CDR1 is SNHLY and CDR2 FYNNEI. This CDR3 has 15 amino acids. Trimming took 0 bases from V and 10 from J, leaving 17 bases between them. The CDR3 bases are TGTGCCAGCAGTGAAGCGCGGGGGGGACAGGGCTCGCAGTATTTT. Its translation is CASSEARGGQGSQYF.

The chain carries TRBV6-6 and TRBJ1-6; 9 bases are a match to TRBD1. The V gene's germline CDR1 is MNHNY and CDR2 SVGAGI (reference sequence). This CDR3 has 16 amino acids. V gave up 6 bases and J gave up 8 bases; unmatched junction bases: 11. CDR3: CASRKGQGGGHSPLHF. The CDR3 bases are TGTGCCAGCAGGAAGGGACAGGGAGGGGGTCATTCACCCCTCCACTTT.

The chain couples TRBV18 to TRBJ1-1, with 9 bases matching TRBD1. The trim removed 2 bases at V and 1 base at J, leaving 2 bases unmatched. The CDR3 runs to 15 residues. Germline V gene lookup returns CDR1 KGHSH and CDR2 LQKENI. CDR3 protein: CASSPSGQGNTEAFF. DNA of the CDR3: TGTGCCAGCTCACCATCGGGACAGGGGAACACTGAAGCTTTCTTT.

This clone was detected a few times. The chain recombines TRBV6-5 with TRBJ1-2; no clear D gene. The germline gives CDR1 MNHEY, CDR2 SVGAGI. Trimming shortened V by 5 bases and J by 0 bases, and 7 bases separated the two germline ends. The CDR3 loop spans 13 amino acids. In DNA, the CDR3 is TGTGCCAGCAGTCCAACAGCTAACTATGGCTACACCTTC. Translation gives CASSPTANYGYTF.

The chain links TRBV19 to TRBJ1-5, with D perhaps matching TRBD1 (6 bases). Trimming took 6 bases from V and 0 from J, leaving 12 bases between them. The germline CDR1 and CDR2 sequences are LNHDA and SQIVND (reference sequence). The CDR3 length is 15 residues. The CDR3 loop is CASSPDRNSNQPQHF. CDR3 nucleotides: TGTGCCAGTAGCCCCGACAGGAATAGCAATCAGCCCCAGCATTTT.

The chain has TRBV3-1 (or the pseudogene TRBV3-2) and TRBJ1-2, with a possible D match to TRBD1 (6 bases). This CDR3 contains 17 residues. Trimming stripped 4 bases from V and 2 bases from J, with 20 bases between. Germline lookup yields CDR1 LGHDT and CDR2 YNNKEL (reference sequence). The CDR3 coding sequence is TGTGCCAGCAGCCGCCGGGGAGCAGGGGCCTCGAACTATGGCTACACCTTC. It specifies CASSRRGAGASNYGYTF.